This TCR beta chain appears in the sequencing data of a study of blood T cell repertoires in COVID-19. About the study: Sources were T cells, B-cell-depleted T cells, or PBMCs; the material itself was cDNA or gDNA.

The V and J ends lost 3 bases and 3 bases, in that order; junction bases with no gene match: 7. The CDR3 extends over 16 amino acids. Germline loops: CDR1 SQVTM, CDR2 ANQGSEA. This table comes from immunoSEQ multiplex PCR, and its TCRdb copy is limited to in-frame clones, with some not included. The sample contains over 55,000 clones, 82% of which appear only once. The sequence came from a woman of 80 years or more with acute or convalescent COVID-19. Sequenced sample: peripheral blood. The gene calls are TRBV29-1 and TRBJ2-3, with 12 bases matching TRBD2. In nucleotides, the CDR3 is TGCAGCGTTGAGGAAACTAGCGGGAGGAGGACAGATACGCAGTATTTT. Protein sequence: CSVEETSGRRTDTQYF.